The next 21 T cell receptor beta chains were all read from a single sample in a study of cytomegalovirus exposure and HLA in healthy donors. PCR amplification relied on 60 Vbeta primers (plus 13 Jbeta primers). Using immunoSEQ multiplex PCR, the repertoire was profiled, and TCRdb retains in-frame clones only, with some absent. The data contain about 130,000 clones, 78% of them seen just once; the ten biggest clones take up under 13%. Sequencing was performed on PBMCs. These receptors were collected from a man in his thirties or forties in good health and CMV-seropositive.

This chain links TRBV6-1 with TRBJ2-1; 8 bases line up with TRBD2. V was clipped by 3 bases and J by 16 bases; unmatched bases: 8. The germline CDR1 and CDR2 sequences are MNHNS and SASEGT. The CDR3 sequence is 12 residues long. CDR3 bases: TGTGCCAGCAGTGACCCGACTAGCGACTCTTTCTTC. Protein: CASSDPTSDSFF.

This clone was counted a single time. This rearrangement joins TRBV5-6 to TRBJ2-7; the D gene is possibly TRBD2 (6 bases). The CDR3 is 14 residues long. CDR1 SGHDT and CDR2 YYEEEE come from the germline V gene. The V end lost 3 bases, the J end lost 7 bases, and 17 bases lay between the germline ends. The CDR3 sequence: CASSYPFPGAEQYF. CDR3 in DNA: TGTGCCAGCAGCTACCCATTTCCGGGAGCGGAGCAGTACTTC.

V usage is TRBV27 and J usage is TRBJ2-7, with D perhaps TRBD1 (6 bases). Trimming cost V 6 bases and J 4 bases, with 19 bases left between them. This CDR3 region has 15 residues. Germline V gene data show CDR1 as MNHEY and CDR2 as SMNVEV (reference sequence). The CDR3 sequence is CASSARGHTGYEQYF. CDR3 in DNA: TGTGCCAGCAGCGCAAGGGGACACACGGGGTACGAGCAGTACTTC.

The gene calls are TRBV11-2 and TRBJ1-2; D uncertain. Germline V lookup: CDR1 SGHAT, CDR2 FQNNGV. V lost 3 bases and J lost 0, with 8 bases in between. The CDR3 contains 14 residues. The CDR3 loop reads CASSFSFTNYGYTF. CDR3 nucleotide sequence: TGTGCCAGCAGCTTCAGTTTCACTAACTATGGCTACACCTTC.

The chain recombines TRBV7-6 with TRBJ1-3; D not certain. CDR1 and CDR2 (germline): SGHVS, FNYEAQ. The CDR3 is 18 amino acids. Deletions cut 1 base from V and 0 bases from J, with 16 bases between. The CDR3 nucleotides read TGTGCCAGCAGCTTAGTCAGCATTCAGGCGGGCTCTGGAAACACCATATATTTT. Its translation: CASSLVSIQAGSGNTIYF.

The gene calls are TRBV5-4 and TRBJ2-7, with D maybe TRBD1 (6 bases). The CDR3 is 16 residues long. CDR1 and CDR2 from the germline V gene are SGHNT and YYREEE (reference sequence). Trimming stripped 0 bases from V and 2 bases from J, with 15 bases between. CDR3 nucleotide sequence: TGTGCCAGCAGCTTGGGTGGCAGGGGCAACCCCTACGAGCAGTACTTC. This translates into CASSLGGRGNPYEQYF.

This chain connects TRBV5-1 to TRBJ2-2; a possible D gene is TRBD2 (5 bases). V was shortened by 7 bases and J by 3 bases, with 10 bases between the two germline ends. The germline gives CDR1 SGHRS, CDR2 YFSETQ. This CDR3 comprises 13 residues. The CDR3 nucleotides are TGCGCCAGCGGAGGCGGTTACACCGGGGAGCTGTTTTTT. Residues: CASGGGYTGELFF.

The rearrangement links TRBV5-1 to TRBJ2-1; 7 nucleotides align to TRBD2. Germline lookup yields CDR1 SGHRS and CDR2 YFSETQ. This CDR3 comprises 15 residues. With 4 bases clipped from V and 3 bases from J, the junction kept 7 bases outside the gene matches. CDR3 DNA: TGCGCCAGCAGCCTGATCGCTAGCGGCTACAATGAGCAGTTCTTC. It translates to CASSLIASGYNEQFF.

Remarks on this clone: The CDR3 end shows no conserved phenylalanine or tryptophan, and so a read error is likely. No DNA is shown, since the ends of the CDR3 on it are uncertain; the CDR3 is the one TCRdb lists. This chain uses TRBV4-2 with TRBJ2-7; the table's D call TRBD2 went unverified against the DNA. The CDR3 totals 14 residues, both ends included. Germline values: CDR1 LGHNA, CDR2 YNFKEQ. The CDR3 reads CASSQDDRLAGLGD.

The rearrangement joins TRBV21-1 to TRBJ2-7; the table's D call TRBD2 went unverified against the DNA. TRBV21-1 is a pseudogene locus. The CDR3 extends over 14 amino acids. The CDR3 spells CASSTGGVAYEQYF. CDR3 in DNA: TGTGCCAGCAGCACGGGGGGGGTCGCCTACGAGCAGTACTTC.

This sequence joins TRBV15 and TRBJ2-4, with 12 bases matching TRBD1. V lost 3 bases and J lost 7; bases outside the gene matches: 7. Germline V lookup: CDR1 LNHNV, CDR2 YYDKDF (reference sequence). The CDR3 is made up of 16 amino acids. CDR3 in DNA: TGTGCCACCAGCAGTATAACGGGACAGGGGGCGAACATTCAGTACTTC. Residues: CATSSITGQGANIQYF.

This chain connects TRBV5-5 to TRBJ2-7; D is ambiguous. From germline, CDR1 is SGHKS and CDR2 YYEKEE (reference sequence). Trimming pared 5 bases from V and 0 bases from J, leaving 24 bases between. The CDR3 is 18 amino acids. CDR3 amino acids: CASSSLGRVPDLSYEQYF. The CDR3 nucleotides read TGTGCCAGCAGTTCCCTTGGCCGGGTGCCTGACCTCTCCTACGAGCAGTACTTC. The entire variable domain, with the rest obtained from reference TRBV5-5 and TRBJ2-7, is as follows: DAGVTQSPTHLIKTRGQQVTLRCSPISGHKSVSWYQQVLGQGPQFIFQYYEKEERGRGNFPDRFSARQFPNYSSELNVNALLLGDSALYLCASSSLGRVPDLSYEQYFGPGTRLTVT.

V usage is TRBV28 and J usage is TRBJ1-5; a weak D match, TRBD1 (5 bases). This CDR3 region has 15 residues. CDR1 is MDHEN, CDR2 SYDVKM, per germline. Trimming left V 3 bases short and J 3 bases short, with 12 bases between. The CDR3 loop reads CASSFRAFPNQPQHF. The CDR3 DNA reads as TGTGCCAGCAGTTTCAGGGCCTTCCCCAATCAGCCCCAGCATTTT.

J is TRBJ2-1 and V is TRBV21-1; the table's D gene call, TRBD2, was not cross checked with the DNA. TRBV21-1 is reported as a pseudogene. The CDR3 spans 19 residues. This CDR3 reads CASSSGTSLLAGGPNEQFF. The CDR3, as DNA: TGTGCCAGCAGCTCAGGGACATCTCTACTAGCGGGAGGGCCGAATGAGCAGTTCTTC.

Here the CDR3 reads CASSLGQGELYGYTF. Here the CDR3 DNA reads TGTGCCAGCAGCTTGGGACAGGGGGAACTGTATGGCTACACCTTC. The chain recombines TRBV5-4 with TRBJ1-2, with 9 bases lining up with TRBD1. The CDR3 extends over 15 amino acids. Germline CDR1 reads SGHNT; CDR2 reads YYREEE (reference sequence). The J segment lost 5 bases and the V segment lost 0 bases, leaving 5 bases of the junction unmatched.

The rearrangement links TRBV4-1 to TRBJ2-1; 14 nucleotides align to TRBD2. The junction had 12 bases not matched to a gene; V was cut back by 1 base and J by 7 bases. Germline-derived CDR1 and CDR2 are MGHRA and YSYEKL. The CDR3 sequence is 19 residues long. CDR3 sequence reads: CASSQVRLAGGPISNEQFF. CDR3 bases: TGCGCCAGCAGCCAAGTTCGACTAGCGGGAGGGCCCATATCAAATGAGCAGTTCTTC.

The genes are TRBV5-1 and TRBJ2-4; the match to TRBD2 covers 14 bases. Looked up from germline, CDR1 is SGHRS and CDR2 is YFSETQ. CDR3 length equals 14 residues. V gave up 8 bases and J gave up 4 bases; unmatched junction bases: 2. Here the CDR3 DNA reads TGCGCCAGTAGACTAGCGGGAGGGAAAAACATTCAGTACTTC. Encoded protein: CASRLAGGKNIQYF.

The rearrangement joins TRBV6-6 to TRBJ1-2; 11 positions match TRBD1. Germline V gene lookup returns CDR1 MNHNY and CDR2 SVGAGI (reference sequence). V lost 4 bases to trimming and J lost 6 bases; unmatched junction nucleotides: 7. The CDR3 extends over 15 amino acids. The CDR3 DNA reads TGTGCCAGCAGTTCCCGGGACAGGGGGGCGGATGGCTACACCTTC. Protein sequence: CASSSRDRGADGYTF.

V usage is TRBV7-6 and J usage is TRBJ2-7; tentative D call: TRBD2 (5 bases). The CDR3 has 13 residues. The germline V and J ends were trimmed by 5 bases and 3 bases, with 11 bases remaining between them. Germline V gene sequence: CDR1 SGHVS, CDR2 FNYEAQ. CDR3 sequence (DNA): TGTGCCAGCAGCCCCATCGCGGGCTACGAGCAGTACTTC. Translating it yields CASSPIAGYEQYF.

This clone showed up just once. The chain is built from TRBV28 and TRBJ2-1; the match to TRBD2 covers 12 bases. V gave up 11 bases and J gave up 5 bases; unmatched junction bases: 10. Germline V gene lookup returns CDR1 MDHEN and CDR2 SYDVKM. The CDR3 is 15 amino acids. The DNA for the CDR3 is TGTGCCCTATCCCGGGGACTAGCGGGTAACAATGAGCAGTTCTTC. Translated, it gives CALSRGLAGNNEQFF.

The CDR3 protein is CASTYRVRANVLTF. CDR3 in DNA: TGTGCCAGTACCTACAGGGTCCGGGCCAACGTCCTGACTTTC. J is TRBJ2-6 and V is TRBV19, with D possibly being TRBD1 (6 bases). V dropped 7 bases and J dropped 5 bases, with 12 bases sitting between them. The germline V gene encodes CDR1 LNHDA and CDR2 SQIVND (reference sequence). The CDR3 is made up of 14 amino acids.